This record looks at one T cell receptor beta chain sequence and its context. Antigen specificity is unknown. One end of the junction does not line up with germline, which may come from a read error. CDR3 length: 15 amino acids. Germline V lookup: CDR1 DFQATT, CDR2 SNEGSKA (reference sequence). This sample is drawn from a study of tumor and adjacent non-tumor tissue in lung cancer. Across the study: On average, productive TCRbeta reads reached roughly 4.2 million per sample. Study-wide points: Normal lung showed higher cumulative top 100 clone frequency than tumor.

A modified ARM-PCR protocol with three rounds of nested PCR amplified TCRbeta. TCRdb passed the multiplex PCR reads through MiXCR, listing each CDR3 protein once. Of 200,000 to 250,000 distinct CDR3 sequences listed, 60% to 85% were seen once; the top ten hold 20% to 25%. The template was RNA from unsorted bulk tissue. Donors were chemotherapy-naive, newly diagnosed lung cancer surgical patients in China, August–November 2014. Source material: lung tumor tissue. The gene calls are TRBV20-1 and TRBJ2-1; 7 bases fit TRBD2. This TCR was sampled from a man in his 60s with non-small cell lung cancer. The CDR3 is CSASPSGDPYSEQFF. Here the CDR3 DNA reads TGCAGTGCTAGCCCTAGCGGTGATCCCTACAGTGAGCAGTTCTTC.